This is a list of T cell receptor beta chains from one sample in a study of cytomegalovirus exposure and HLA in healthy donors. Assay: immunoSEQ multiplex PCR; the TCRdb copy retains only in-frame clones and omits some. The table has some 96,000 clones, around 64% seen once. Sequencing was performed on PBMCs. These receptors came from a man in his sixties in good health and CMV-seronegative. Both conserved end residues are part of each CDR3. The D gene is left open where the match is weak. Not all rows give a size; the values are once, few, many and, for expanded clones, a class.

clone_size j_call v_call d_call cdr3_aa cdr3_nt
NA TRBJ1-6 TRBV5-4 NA CASGLHGRGSPLHF TGTGCCAGCGGCCTACATGGACGCGGGTCACCCCTCCACTTT
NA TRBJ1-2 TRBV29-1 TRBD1 CSTRTGANYGYTF TGCAGCACCCGGACAGGGGCCAACTATGGCTACACCTTC
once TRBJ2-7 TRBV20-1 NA CRAQGGYEQYF TGCAGAGCACAGGGCGGCTACGAGCAGTACTTC
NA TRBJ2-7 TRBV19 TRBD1 CASSERQGNSEQYF TGTGCCAGTAGTGAGAGACAGGGTAACTCCGAGCAGTACTTC
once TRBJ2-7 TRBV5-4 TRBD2 CASSLAGGTRNYEQYF TGTGCCAGCAGCTTGGCCGGTGGGACTAGAAACTACGAGCAGTACTTC
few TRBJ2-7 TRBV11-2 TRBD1 CASRRQGPPYEQYF TGTGCCAGCAGACGACAGGGGCCCCCCTACGAGCAGTACTTC
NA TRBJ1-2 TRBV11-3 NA CASSLGDSYGYTF TGTGCCAGCAGCTTAGGAGACAGCTATGGCTACACCTTC
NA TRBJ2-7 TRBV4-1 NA CASSQGPYGGRNEQYF TGCGCCAGCAGCCAAGGCCCGTATGGGGGGAGGAACGAGCAGTACTTC
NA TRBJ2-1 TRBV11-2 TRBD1 CASSLEGGPYNEQFF TGTGCCAGCAGCTTAGAAGGGGGCCCCTACAATGAGCAGTTCTTC
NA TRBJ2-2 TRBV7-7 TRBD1 CASSYKRGQGELFF TGTGCCAGCAGCTATAAAAGGGGGCAGGGGGAGCTGTTTTTT
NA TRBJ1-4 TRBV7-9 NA CASSPRQEHAEKLFF TGTGCCAGCAGCCCCCGACAGGAGCATGCGGAAAAACTGTTTTTT
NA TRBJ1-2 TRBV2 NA CASSVSENYGYTF TGTGCCAGCAGTGTTTCTGAGAACTATGGCTACACCTTC
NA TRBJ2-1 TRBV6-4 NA CASSEEKGADQFF TGTGCCAGCAGTGAAGAGAAAGGGGCGGACCAGTTCTTC
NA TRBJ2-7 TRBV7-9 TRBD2 CASSPSGAAYEQYF TGTGCCAGCAGCCCTAGCGGGGCGGCATACGAGCAGTACTTC
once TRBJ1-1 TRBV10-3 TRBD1 CAIRNQGEATEAFF TGTGCCATCAGGAACCAGGGGGAAGCCACTGAAGCTTTCTTT
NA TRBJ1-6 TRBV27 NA CASSLSGHWPNNSPLHF TGTGCCAGCAGTTTATCCGGACACTGGCCCAATAATTCACCCCTCCACTTT
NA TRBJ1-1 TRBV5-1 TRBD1 CASSLFGYGDSVNTEAFF TGCGCCAGCAGCTTGTTCGGTTATGGGGACAGCGTGAACACTGAAGCTTTCTTT
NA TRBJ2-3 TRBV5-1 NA CASSSVGGVTDTQYF TGCGCCAGCAGCTCGGTAGGGGGGGTCACAGATACGCAGTATTTT
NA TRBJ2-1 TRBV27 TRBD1 CASPRTGQRYNEQFF TGTGCCAGCCCCAGGACAGGGCAACGCTACAATGAGCAGTTCTTC
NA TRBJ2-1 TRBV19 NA CASFPQAIGSYNEQFF TGTGCCAGTTTCCCCCAGGCAATCGGCTCCTACAATGAGCAGTTCTTC
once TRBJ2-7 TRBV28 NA CASSFGQRSSYEQYF TGTGCCAGCAGTTTTGGACAAAGGAGCTCCTACGAGCAGTACTTC
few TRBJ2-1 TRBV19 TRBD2 CASSILAGASNEQFF TGTGCCAGTAGTATACTAGCGGGGGCGTCAAATGAGCAGTTCTTC